The entry below gives a single T cell receptor beta chain sequence along with its context. It lacks a known antigen. It has no much larger one-base neighbor in the sample; base qualities were not kept. These data belong to a study of OX40 agonist ivuxolimab in advanced cancers. Context from the whole study: Ivuxolimab, which targeted the costimulatory receptor OX40 (CD134), was an agonistic, fully human IgG2 monoclonal antibody. Intravenous ivuxolimab was administered to patients every 2 weeks at six dose levels: 0.01, 0.1, 0.3, 1.5, 3 and 10 mg/kg. Of the approximately 50 dose-escalation patients, hepatocellular carcinoma was present in about 20, melanoma in approximately 15, renal cell carcinoma in 9 and head and neck cancer in 9. In the dose-escalation cohort, 82.7% of patients were male, and the mean age was roughly 60 years, with a range of about 20 to 79. Patients were allowed to have had prior anti-PD-1, anti-PD-L1 or anti-CTLA-4 therapy, and 40% to 45% of the dose-escalation patients had previously received checkpoint inhibitors. Partial responses occurred in three dose-escalation patients, of whom one had hepatocellular carcinoma and two had cutaneous melanoma. Peripheral TCRbeta sequencing aimed to test whether ivuxolimab altered TCR sequence diversity and caused clonal T-cell expansion. The paper describes the monotherapy dose-escalation part (N of about 54 patients) of the phase I trial of ivuxolimab.

Genomic DNA was extracted from sorted cells for sequencing of the TCRbeta CDR3 region. The immunoSEQ Assay was used to sequence the TCRbeta CDR3 regions. This immuneACCESS table, as held by TCRdb, lists in-frame sequences with V and J called but not all clones. Of the missing ones, under half trace to an unresolved V gene in checked studies; the others have no known cause. This sample is represented by fewer than 130,000 clones; more than 70% of them were singletons. The top ten clones comprise less than 0.35% of the sample. Reading from cysteine to phenylalanine, the CDR3 counts 14 amino acids. Only the CDR3 part of the read is kept: 42 bases, read in frame from the first base. Per the germline V gene, ENHRY is the CDR1 and SYGVKD is the CDR2. V lost 3 bases and J lost 1 base; the stretch between them is 7 bases long. Study-wide findings and limitations: Low levels of normalized T-cell clonal expansion were also seen in some patients who did not respond. In the 0.1-3.0 mg/kg groups, partial responders were among the patients with the lowest normalized peripheral clonal expansion, particularly in CD8+ T cells. On average, CD8+ T cells showed more expanded clones than CD4+ T cells after ivuxolimab. At doses of 0.1 to 3.0 mg/kg, clonal expansion of both CD4+ and CD8+ T cells in blood was seen between baseline and week 6. The antigen specificity of the peripheral T cells that underwent clonal expansion was not determined.

The trial excluded patients who had a history of autoimmune disease or were on systemic immunosuppression. In every dose cohort, peripheral blood was drawn for TCR sequencing at baseline, cycle 4 day 1, and cycle 7 day 1. Samples came from an open-label, multicenter, first-in-human phase I dose-escalation trial of ivuxolimab. Adults with locally advanced or metastatic head and neck squamous cell, hepatocellular, melanoma or renal cell carcinoma were enrolled in the trial. Before TCR sequencing, CD4+ and CD8+ T cells were separately sorted from peripheral blood. The sequenced sample was CD4+ or CD8+ T cells sorted from blood, obtained in a trial of the OX40 agonist ivuxolimab. The rearrangement joined TRBV10-3 to TRBJ1-5, with the D gene not confidently named. This sequence was found in an adult with an advanced solid tumor such as melanoma, head and neck, liver or kidney cancer. The bases read TGTGCCATCAGTGAAGGCAAGAGCAATCAGCCCCAGCATTTT. Its translation is CAISEGKSNQPQHF.